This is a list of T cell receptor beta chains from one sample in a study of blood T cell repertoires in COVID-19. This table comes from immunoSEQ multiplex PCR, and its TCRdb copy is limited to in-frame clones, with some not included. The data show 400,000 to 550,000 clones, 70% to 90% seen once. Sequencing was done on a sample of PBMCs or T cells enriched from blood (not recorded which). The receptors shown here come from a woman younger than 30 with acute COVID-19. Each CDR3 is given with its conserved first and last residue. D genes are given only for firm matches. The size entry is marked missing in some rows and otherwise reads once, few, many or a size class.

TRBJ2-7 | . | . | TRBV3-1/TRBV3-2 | TGTGCCAGCAGCCAAGACCCGGGACACCGATACGAGCAGTACTTC | CASSQDPGHRYEQYF
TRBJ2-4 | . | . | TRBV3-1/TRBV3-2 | TGTGCCAGCAGCCAAGATAAGGGAGAACAGTACTTC | CASSQDKGEQYF
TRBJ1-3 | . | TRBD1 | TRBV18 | TGTGCCAGCTCACCCAGACAGGGGCGAAGCTCTGGAAACACCATATATTTT | CASSPRQGRSSGNTIYF
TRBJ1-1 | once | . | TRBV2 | TGTGCCAGCACCAAGGGACTGATGAACACTGAAGCTTTCTTT | CASTKGLMNTEAFF
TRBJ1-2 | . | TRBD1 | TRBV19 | TGTGCCAGTAGACCAGGGGGACAGGGATTCTATGGCTACACCTTC | CASRPGGQGFYGYTF
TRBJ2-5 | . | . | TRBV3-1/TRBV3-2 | TGTGCCAGCAGCCTCCGACAGACACAAGAGACCCAGTACTTC | CASSLRQTQETQYF
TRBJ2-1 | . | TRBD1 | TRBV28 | TGTGCCAGCAGCACGGACAGGGCGCATGAGCAGTTCTTC | CASSTDRAHEQFF
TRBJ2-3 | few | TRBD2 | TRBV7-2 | TGTGCCAGCAGCTCAGGACTAGCGGGAAGGTTCGCAGATACGCAGTATTTT | CASSSGLAGRFADTQYF
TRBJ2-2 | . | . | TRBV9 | TGTGCCAGCAGCGACTTACAGTACACCGGGGAGCTGTTTTTT | CASSDLQYTGELFF
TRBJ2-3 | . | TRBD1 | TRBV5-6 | TGTGCCAGCAGCTCCGGGACAGCTAGCACAGATACGCAGTATTTT | CASSSGTASTDTQYF
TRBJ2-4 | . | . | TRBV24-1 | TGTGCCACCGGGGGCCCCGGGGACATTCAGTACTTC | CATGGPGDIQYF
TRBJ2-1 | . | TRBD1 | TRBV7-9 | TGTGCCAGCAGCTTTTCCGACAGGGACCGGTTCTTC | CASSFSDRDRFF
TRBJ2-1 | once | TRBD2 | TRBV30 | TGTGCCTGGAGTCCACTAGCGGGAGTCAATGAGCAGTTCTTC | CAWSPLAGVNEQFF
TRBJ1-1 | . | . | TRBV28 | TGTGCCAGCACCACGGGGGGTTGGGGGAACATTGAAGCTTTCTTT | CASTTGGWGNIEAFF
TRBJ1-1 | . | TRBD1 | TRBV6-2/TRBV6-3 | TGTGCCAGCAGCCCAGGACAGGGCACTGAAGCTTTCTTT | CASSPGQGTEAFF